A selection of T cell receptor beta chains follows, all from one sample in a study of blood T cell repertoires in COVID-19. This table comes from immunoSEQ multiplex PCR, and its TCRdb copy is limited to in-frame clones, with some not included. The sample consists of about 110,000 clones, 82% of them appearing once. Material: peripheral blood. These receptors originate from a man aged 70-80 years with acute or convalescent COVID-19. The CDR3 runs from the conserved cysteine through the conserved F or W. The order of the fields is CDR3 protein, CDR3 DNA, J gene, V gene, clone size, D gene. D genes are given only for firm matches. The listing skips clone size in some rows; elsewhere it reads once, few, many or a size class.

CDR3 protein: CASSSSGGADTQYF; CDR3 DNA: TGCGCCAGCAGCTCTAGCGGGGGGGCGGATACGCAGTATTTT; J gene: TRBJ2-3; V gene: TRBV5-1; clone size: -; D gene: TRBD2
CDR3 protein: CAISESRLGNEQFF; CDR3 DNA: TGTGCCATCAGTGAGTCGAGACTAGGGAATGAGCAGTTCTTC; J gene: TRBJ2-1; V gene: TRBV10-3; clone size: -; D gene: -
CDR3 protein: CASSKSRGSQTEAFF; CDR3 DNA: TGTGCCAGCTCAAAGTCAAGGGGGAGTCAAACTGAAGCTTTCTTT; J gene: TRBJ1-1; V gene: TRBV18; clone size: -; D gene: -
CDR3 protein: CASSASVGGTEAFF; CDR3 DNA: TGTGCCAGCAGTGCGTCGGTTGGTGGTACTGAAGCTTTCTTT; J gene: TRBJ1-1; V gene: TRBV25-1; clone size: few; D gene: -
CDR3 protein: CASSFLTANTEAFF; CDR3 DNA: TGCGCCAGCAGTTTTTTAACAGCAAACACTGAAGCTTTCTTT; J gene: TRBJ1-1; V gene: TRBV5-1; clone size: few; D gene: -
CDR3 protein: CASSQWTGVGTEAFF; CDR3 DNA: TGTGCCAGCTCACAATGGACAGGAGTCGGAACTGAAGCTTTCTTT; J gene: TRBJ1-1; V gene: TRBV18; clone size: once; D gene: TRBD1
CDR3 protein: CATGLNRGINYEQYF; CDR3 DNA: TGTGCCACCGGACTAAACAGGGGGATTAACTACGAGCAGTACTTC; J gene: TRBJ2-7; V gene: TRBV2; clone size: -; D gene: TRBD1
CDR3 protein: CASSPSGITPYEQYF; CDR3 DNA: TGTGCCAGCAGTCCTTCCGGGATTACTCCCTACGAGCAGTACTTC; J gene: TRBJ2-7; V gene: TRBV28; clone size: -; D gene: -
CDR3 protein: CASSVETIGNSPLHF; CDR3 DNA: TGCGCCAGCAGCGTGGAGACAATCGGAAATTCACCCCTCCACTTT; J gene: TRBJ1-6; V gene: TRBV5-1; clone size: -; D gene: -
CDR3 protein: CAWSPQGVLGSPLHF; CDR3 DNA: TGTGCCTGGAGCCCACAGGGGGTCTTGGGATCACCCCTCCACTTT; J gene: TRBJ1-6; V gene: TRBV30; clone size: -; D gene: TRBD1
CDR3 protein: CSASVQGAGYGYTF; CDR3 DNA: TGCAGTGCAAGTGTTCAGGGGGCGGGGTATGGCTACACCTTC; J gene: TRBJ1-2; V gene: TRBV20-1; clone size: -; D gene: TRBD1
CDR3 protein: CASRGQGSTDTQYF; CDR3 DNA: TGTGCCAGCAGGGGACAGGGGAGTACAGATACGCAGTATTTT; J gene: TRBJ2-3; V gene: TRBV7-9; clone size: -; D gene: TRBD1
CDR3 protein: CASRKQSNYGYTF; CDR3 DNA: TGTGCCAGCAGGAAACAGTCTAACTATGGCTACACCTTC; J gene: TRBJ1-2; V gene: TRBV7-2; clone size: -; D gene: -
CDR3 protein: CSATKGSGGSYEQYF; CDR3 DNA: TGCAGCGCCACTAAGGGGTCAGGGGGCTCCTACGAGCAGTACTTC; J gene: TRBJ2-7; V gene: TRBV29-1; clone size: -; D gene: TRBD1
CDR3 protein: CASSPSGTPSTDTQYF; CDR3 DNA: TGTGCCAGCAGTCCGAGCGGGACTCCTAGCACAGATACGCAGTATTTT; J gene: TRBJ2-3; V gene: TRBV28; clone size: -; D gene: TRBD2
CDR3 protein: CASSPGTETAQFF; CDR3 DNA: TGCGCCAGCAGTCCCGGGACAGAGACCGCTCAGTTCTTC; J gene: TRBJ2-1; V gene: TRBV10-1; clone size: -; D gene: TRBD1
CDR3 protein: CASAGGSTEAFF; CDR3 DNA: TGTGCCAGTGCGGGGGGGAGCACTGAAGCTTTCTTT; J gene: TRBJ1-1; V gene: TRBV19; clone size: -; D gene: -
CDR3 protein: CAWQTGGGTGELFF; CDR3 DNA: TGTGCCTGGCAGACAGGGGGCGGCACCGGGGAGCTGTTTTTT; J gene: TRBJ2-2; V gene: TRBV30; clone size: -; D gene: TRBD1
CDR3 protein: CASSRGQEGEKLFF; CDR3 DNA: TGTGCCAGCAGTAGGGGACAAGAGGGGGAAAAACTGTTTTTT; J gene: TRBJ1-4; V gene: TRBV28; clone size: -; D gene: -
CDR3 protein: CASSNCIGQFGPYEQYF; CDR3 DNA: TGTGCCAGCAGCAACTGCATCGGACAGTTTGGCCCCTACGAGCAGTACTTC; J gene: TRBJ2-7; V gene: TRBV21-1; clone size: -; D gene: -
CDR3 protein: CASSQTGVYGYTF; CDR3 DNA: TGTGCCAGCAGTCAAACGGGGGTCTATGGCTACACCTTC; J gene: TRBJ1-2; V gene: TRBV27; clone size: -; D gene: -
CDR3 protein: CASSQDEKRGNEQFF; CDR3 DNA: TGTGCCAGCAGCCAAGATGAAAAGCGAGGGAATGAGCAGTTCTTC; J gene: TRBJ2-1; V gene: TRBV4-2; clone size: -; D gene: -
CDR3 protein: CAWYTGFGEQYF; CDR3 DNA: TGTGCCTGGTACACAGGGTTCGGGGAGCAGTACTTC; J gene: TRBJ2-7; V gene: TRBV30; clone size: -; D gene: -
CDR3 protein: CASSTRTGTSGNTIYF; CDR3 DNA: TGTGCCAGCAGTACTCGGACAGGCACATCTGGAAACACCATATATTTT; J gene: TRBJ1-3; V gene: TRBV6-2/TRBV6-3; clone size: -; D gene: TRBD1
CDR3 protein: CASGGSNTEAFF; CDR3 DNA: TGTGCCAGCGGCGGTTCGAACACTGAAGCTTTCTTT; J gene: TRBJ1-1; V gene: TRBV28; clone size: -; D gene: -
CDR3 protein: CAWSLGQNSGNTIYF; CDR3 DNA: TGTGCCTGGAGTTTGGGACAGAACTCTGGAAACACCATATATTTT; J gene: TRBJ1-3; V gene: TRBV30; clone size: few; D gene: TRBD1
CDR3 protein: CASSVGQTFSGNTIYF; CDR3 DNA: TGTGCCAGCAGTGTTGGACAGACCTTCTCTGGAAACACCATATATTTT; J gene: TRBJ1-3; V gene: TRBV2; clone size: -; D gene: -
CDR3 protein: CASGSRGSTGVSIQPQHF; CDR3 DNA: TGTGCCAGTGGCTCCCGGGGTAGCACAGGGGTAAGTATTCAGCCCCAGCATTTT; J gene: TRBJ1-5; V gene: TRBV19; clone size: -; D gene: TRBD1
CDR3 protein: CACFVGGRPPYSGANVLTF; CDR3 DNA: TGTGCCTGCTTTGTGGGAGGGCGGCCCCCGTACTCTGGGGCCAACGTCCTGACTTTC; J gene: TRBJ2-6; V gene: TRBV30; clone size: -; D gene: TRBD2
CDR3 protein: CSAQYGYTF; CDR3 DNA: TGCAGTGCTCAATATGGCTACACCTTC; J gene: TRBJ1-2; V gene: TRBV20-1; clone size: -; D gene: -